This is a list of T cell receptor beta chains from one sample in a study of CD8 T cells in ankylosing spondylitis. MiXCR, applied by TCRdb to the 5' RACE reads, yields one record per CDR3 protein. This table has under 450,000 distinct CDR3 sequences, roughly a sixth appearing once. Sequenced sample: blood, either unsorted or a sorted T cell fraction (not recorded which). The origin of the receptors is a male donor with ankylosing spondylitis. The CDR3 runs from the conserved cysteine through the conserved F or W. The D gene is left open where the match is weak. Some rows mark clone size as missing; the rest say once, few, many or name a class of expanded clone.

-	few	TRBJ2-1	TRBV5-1	TGCGCCAGCAGTGAAACCCAGTTATACAATGAGCAGTTCTTC	CASSETQLYNEQFF
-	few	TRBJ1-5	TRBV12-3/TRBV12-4	TGTGCCAGCAGACCAGGGAATGAGAATCAGCCCCAGCATTTT	CASRPGNENQPQHF
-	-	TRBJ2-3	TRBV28	TGTGCCAGCAGTTTTGGGGGGGCCAACACAGATACGCAGTATTTT	CASSFGGANTDTQYF
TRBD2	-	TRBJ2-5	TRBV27	TGTGCCAGCAGTCCGGAGGTGCTAGCGGGGGGGATAGTGACCCAGTACTTC	CASSPEVLAGGIVTQYF
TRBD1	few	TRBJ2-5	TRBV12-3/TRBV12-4	TGTGCCAGCAGTCTCAACCTGGGGGCCCGGACAGGGAGACAAGAGACCCAGTACTTC	CASSLNLGARTGRQETQYF
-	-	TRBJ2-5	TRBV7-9	TGTGCCAGCAGCTTAGTTTCCCGGTTCGAGACCCAGTACTTC	CASSLVSRFETQYF
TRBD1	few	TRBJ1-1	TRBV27	TGTGCCAGCAGTCACAGGGGAGTGAACACTGAAGCTTTCTTT	CASSHRGVNTEAFF
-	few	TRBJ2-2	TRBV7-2	TGTGCCAGCAGCTTAGCCGGGGGTAACGGGGAGCTGTTTTTT	CASSLAGGNGELFF
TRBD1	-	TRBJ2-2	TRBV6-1	TGTGCCAGCAGTCCGCCGACAGGGACGTACGCCGGGGAGCTGTTTTTT	CASSPPTGTYAGELFF
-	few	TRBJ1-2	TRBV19	TGTGCCAGGGGGCAGCACAATATAACCTATGGCTACACCTTC	CARGQHNITYGYTF
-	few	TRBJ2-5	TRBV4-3	TGCGCCAGCAGCCCGGCAACAGCACCCGGGGGAGAGACCCAGTACTTC	CASSPATAPGGETQYF
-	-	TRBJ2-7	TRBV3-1	TGTGCCAGCAGCGGCTCCACAGGGAACGAGCAGTACTTC	CASSGSTGNEQYF
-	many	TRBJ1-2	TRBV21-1	TGTGCCAGCAGCAAAGTCAGGGTCTATGGCTACACCTTC	CASSKVRVYGYTF
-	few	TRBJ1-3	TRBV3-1	TGTGCCAGCAGCCAAGCCGGGGGCTCGAACACCATATATTTT	CASSQAGGSNTIYF
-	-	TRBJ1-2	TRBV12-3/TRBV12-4	TGTGCCAGCAGTTCGAGGACGGGACCCTATGGCTACACCTTC	CASSSRTGPYGYTF
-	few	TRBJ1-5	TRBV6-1	TGTGCCAGCACCCGGGACCCTAATCAGCCCCAGCATTTT	CASTRDPNQPQHF
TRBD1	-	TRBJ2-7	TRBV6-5	TGTGCCAGCAGTTCCCCCGGGACAGGCCTACAGTACTTC	CASSSPGTGLQYF
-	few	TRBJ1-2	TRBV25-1	TGTGCCAGCAGTGTACTCGCTAACTATGGCTACACCTTC	CASSVLANYGYTF
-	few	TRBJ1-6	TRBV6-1	TGTGCCAGCAGTGTAAAGGAGCAGGGGTCACCCCTCCACTTT	CASSVKEQGSPLHF
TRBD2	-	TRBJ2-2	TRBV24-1	TGTGCCACCTCCTCGACTAGCCGTGGGGACACCGGGGAGCTGTTTTTT	CATSSTSRGDTGELFF
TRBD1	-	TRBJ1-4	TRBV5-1	TGCGCCAGCAGCTTGGAGGGACAGGGTAATGAAAAACTGTTTTTT	CASSLEGQGNEKLFF
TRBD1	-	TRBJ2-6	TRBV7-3	TGTGCCAGCAAAACAGGGGCTGGGGCCAACGTCCTGACTTTC	CASKTGAGANVLTF
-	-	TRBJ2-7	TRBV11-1	TGTGCCAGCAGCTTAGCGGGCCTGGGCGAGCAGTACTTC	CASSLAGLGEQYF
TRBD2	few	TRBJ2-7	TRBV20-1	TGCAGTGCTGTCTCCGGGACTAGCGGCTACGAGCAGTACTTC	CSAVSGTSGYEQYF
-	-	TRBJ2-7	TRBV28	TGTGCCAGCAAACTCCGGGACGGACCCTACGAGCAGTACTTC	CASKLRDGPYEQYF
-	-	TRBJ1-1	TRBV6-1	TGTGCCAGCAGAACGGACTTGAACACTGAAGCTTTCTTT	CASRTDLNTEAFF
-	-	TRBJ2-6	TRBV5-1	TGCGCCAGCAGCGAGGTCTCTGGGGCCAACGTCCTGACTTTC	CASSEVSGANVLTF
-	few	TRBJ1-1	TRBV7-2	TGTGCCAGCAGCTTCTTTCGGTCTAGGGGCACTGAAGCTTTCTTT	CASSFFRSRGTEAFF
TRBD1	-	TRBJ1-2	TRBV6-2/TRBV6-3	TGTGCCATCCGAAAGACAGGGGGCGAAGGCTACACCTTC	CAIRKTGGEGYTF
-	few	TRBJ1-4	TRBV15	TGTGCCACCAGCAGAGTTGACAAGGGAAATGAAAAACTGTTTTTT	CATSRVDKGNEKLFF
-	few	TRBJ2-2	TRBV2	TGTGCCAGCAGTCAGGGACTCGGTCACACCGGGGAGCTGTTTTTT	CASSQGLGHTGELFF
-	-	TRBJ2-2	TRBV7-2	TGTGCCAGCACCCGAGGGGACCTGAACACCGGGGAGCTGTTTTTT	CASTRGDLNTGELFF
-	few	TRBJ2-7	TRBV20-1	TGCAGTGCTAGAGTCCCGACAGGCTACGAGCAGTACTTC	CSARVPTGYEQYF
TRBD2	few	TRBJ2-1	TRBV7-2	TGTGCCAGCAGCTTAGCAGGTAGCGGGAGGGCCAGGTCCTACAATGAGCAGTTCTTC	CASSLAGSGRARSYNEQFF
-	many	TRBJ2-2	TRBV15	TGTGCCACCAGCAGGGAGCCGAACACCGGGGAGCTGTTTTTT	CATSREPNTGELFF
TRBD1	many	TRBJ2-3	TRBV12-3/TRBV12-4	TGTGCCAGCACCTCCGGACAGGGTAGAACAGATACGCAGTATTTT	CASTSGQGRTDTQYF
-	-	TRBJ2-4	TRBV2	TGTGCCAGCAGTGAAGTGACAGCGCGGACCAACATTCAGTACTTC	CASSEVTARTNIQYF
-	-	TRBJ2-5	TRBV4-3	TGCGCCAGCAGCCAAGATCGGGCTGCTGGGGGCGGCCAGTACTTC	CASSQDRAAGGGQYF
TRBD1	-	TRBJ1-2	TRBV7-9	TGTGCCAGCAGCTCCAAGGGGGCAGGGTACGACTATGGCTACACCTTC	CASSSKGAGYDYGYTF
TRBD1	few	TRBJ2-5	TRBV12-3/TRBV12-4	TGTGCCAGCAGGACGGGACAGAAACTCCAAGAGACCCAGTACTTC	CASRTGQKLQETQYF
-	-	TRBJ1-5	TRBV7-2	TGTGCCAGCAGCGATTTTCCCCTGGAGCCCCAGCATTTT	CASSDFPLEPQHF
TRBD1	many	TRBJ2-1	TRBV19	TGTGCCAGTAGTCCCGGGACAGGGAACTACAATGAGCAGTTCTTC	CASSPGTGNYNEQFF
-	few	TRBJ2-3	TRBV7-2	TGTGCCAGCAGCGCAGCGGTAACAGATACGCAGTATTTT	CASSAAVTDTQYF
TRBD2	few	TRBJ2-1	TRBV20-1	TGCAGTGCTAGAGCCAAAGGACTAGCGGGTTTGGAGCAGTTCTTC	CSARAKGLAGLEQFF
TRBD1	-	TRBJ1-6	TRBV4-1	TGCGCCAGCAGCCAAGAGGACAGGGGAGGTTCACCCCTCCACTTT	CASSQEDRGGSPLHF
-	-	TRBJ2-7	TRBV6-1	TGTGCCAGCAGAGAGGTCTTGACCCACTCCTACGAGCAGTACTTC	CASREVLTHSYEQYF
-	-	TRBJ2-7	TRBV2	TGTGCCAGCACCACAGGTGACGAGCAGTACTTC	CASTTGDEQYF
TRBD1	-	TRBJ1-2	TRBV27	TGTGCCAGCACCCCGACAGGGGAAGCTAACTATGGCTACACCTTC	CASTPTGEANYGYTF
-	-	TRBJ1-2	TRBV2	TGTGCCAGCAGTGACGGAGGCGGGTTTACCTATGGCTACACCTTC	CASSDGGGFTYGYTF
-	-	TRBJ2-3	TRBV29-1	TGCAGCGTTGAACGGGGCCGCACAGATACGCAGTATTTT	CSVERGRTDTQYF
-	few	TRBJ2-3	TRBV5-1	TGCGCCAGCAGCGGTAGCGGAACAGATACGCAGTATTTT	CASSGSGTDTQYF
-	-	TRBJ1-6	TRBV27	TGTGCCAGCAGTTTAGGGACAAATGGGGGTAATTCACCCCTCCACTTT	CASSLGTNGGNSPLHF
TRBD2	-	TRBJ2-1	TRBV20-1	TGCAGTGCCCGATGGGCTAGCGGGAGAGGCTACAATGAGCAGTTCTTC	CSARWASGRGYNEQFF
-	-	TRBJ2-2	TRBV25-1	TGTGCCAGCAGTGACGGAAGGAACACCGGGGAGCTGTTTTTT	CASSDGRNTGELFF